This T cell receptor beta chain was recorded in a study of blood T cell repertoires in COVID-19. Looking at the study overall: Acute-phase and convalescent COVID-19 samples originated in the United States, Italy and Spain. PBMCs, B-cell-depleted T cells, or T cells were the source of the cDNA or gDNA that made up the material.

Per the authors' pipeline: The authors estimated nucleated cell counts from reference gene primer amplification. Produced via immunoSEQ multiplex PCR; TCRdb's table is partial and in-frame only. V and J calls and clone size follow that table, whereas D and trimming were derived from the DNA. The table shows about 190,000 clones, with roughly 89% occurring only once. Germline assignment: CDR1 MNHEY and CDR2 SVGAGI. The CDR3 sequence is 15 residues long. Between the trimmed V and J ends, which lost 6 bases and 3 bases, there was a span of 12 bases. Sequencing input: peripheral blood. This chain uses TRBV6-5 with TRBJ2-6, with D possibly TRBD1 on 5 matching bases. This TCR was recovered from a man aged 50-60 years with acute or convalescent COVID-19. For the CDR3, the DNA is TGTGCCAGCAGGACCCAGGGTTATGGGGCCAACGTCCTGACTTTC. It translates to CASRTQGYGANVLTF.